This TCR beta chain was profiled in a study of cytomegalovirus exposure and HLA in healthy donors. PCR amplification relied on 60 Vbeta primers (plus 13 Jbeta primers). Assay used: immunoSEQ multiplex PCR; TCRdb lists only in-frame clones, some missing. The sample yields just under 250,000 clones, over 80% seen once. The CDR3 runs 16 residues. The V and J ends lost 5 bases and 1 base, in that order; junction bases with no gene match: 11. The germline CDR1 and CDR2 sequences are SEHNR and FQNEAQ (reference sequence). This sequence joins TRBV7-9 and TRBJ2-7, with 7 nucleotides matching TRBD2. Sequenced: PBMCs. The sequence came from a woman aged 40-49 years in good health and CMV-seropositive. This CDR3 reads CASSPVGLADSYEQYF. CDR3 sequence (DNA): TGTGCCAGCAGCCCGGTCGGGCTAGCGGATTCCTACGAGCAGTACTTC.